The clone carrying this T cell receptor beta chain turned up a few times. Using its own MiXCR run on the PCR reads, TCRdb lists one record per CDR3 protein. Here the sample spans over 25,000 distinct CDR3 sequences, approximately 48% being singletons. These data originate in a study of vaccination and CD4 T cells after COVID-19. Turning to the study itself: Each of a few convalescent patients provided samples at day 14 and again at days 161 to 241 post-vaccination.

Time point noted: late sampling 161 to 241 days after vaccination in a few convalescent patients. Germline CDR1 reads SGHVS; CDR2 reads FNYEAQ. CDR3 length: 15 amino acids. The V end was cut by 0 bases, the J end by 5 bases, with 13 bases between. This TCR was sampled from a human donor who had recovered from COVID-19. The sample here was CD4+ T cells from blood, taken about 7 months after SARS-CoV-2 vaccination. V is TRBV7-6 and J is TRBJ2-5; no clear D gene. CDR3 sequence: CASSLAFQDAETQYF. In DNA form, the CDR3 reads TGTGCCAGCAGCTTAGCGTTCCAAGACGCGGAGACCCAGTACTTC.